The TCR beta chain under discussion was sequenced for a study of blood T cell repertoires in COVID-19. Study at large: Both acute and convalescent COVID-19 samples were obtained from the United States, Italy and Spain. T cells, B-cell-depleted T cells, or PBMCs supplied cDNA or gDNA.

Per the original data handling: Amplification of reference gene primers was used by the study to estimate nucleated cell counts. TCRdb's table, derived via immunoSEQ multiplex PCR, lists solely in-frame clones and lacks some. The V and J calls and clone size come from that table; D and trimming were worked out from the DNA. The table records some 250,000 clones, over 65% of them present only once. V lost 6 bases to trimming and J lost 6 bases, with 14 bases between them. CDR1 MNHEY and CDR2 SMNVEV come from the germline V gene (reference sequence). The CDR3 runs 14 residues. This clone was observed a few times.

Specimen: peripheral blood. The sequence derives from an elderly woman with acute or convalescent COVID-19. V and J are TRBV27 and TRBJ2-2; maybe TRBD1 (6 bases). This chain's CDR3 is CASRPDSWAGELFF. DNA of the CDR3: TGTGCCAGCAGACCGGACAGTTGGGCCGGGGAGCTGTTTTTT.